The T cell receptor (beta chain) described here comes from a study of T cell repertoires in cytomegalovirus infection. The CDR3 runs 18 residues. V gave up 5 bases and J gave up 3 bases, with 23 bases separating them. Germline V CDR1 and CDR2: SGHTA, FQGNSA. One entry per CDR3 protein results from TCRdb running MiXCR on the reads. The repertoire includes around 270,000 distinct CDR3 sequences, 8% to 9.5% of them detected once, and roughly 15% sits in the top ten. Study results and limitations: In two of eight donors, the top clonotype was HLA-C-restricted CMV-specific.

This clonotype was seen at least ten times. Its cognate antigen is unknown. This receptor was taken from a human donor in good health (CMV status not recorded). Some clones in this sample may be carry-over from other donors' samples. The sequencing sample was made of PBMCs. The chain combines TRBV7-2 with TRBJ2-1, with D hard to call. The CDR3 sequence: CASSLDSPKRAGYNEQFF. CDR3 nucleotides: TGTGCCAGCAGCCTCGACTCCCCTAAAAGGGCCGGCTACAATGAGCAGTTCTTC.